The present T cell receptor (beta chain) was sequenced within a study of T cells after yellow fever vaccination. Study background: Each low-cell-number fraction was prepared by means of SMART-Seq v4 Ultra Low Input. Study results and limitations: Clonotypes appearing in both CD4 and CD8 compartments existed, and their share was small. Most primary-vaccination clones recurred post-booster (roughly 97% CD4, over 70% CD8).

Germline-derived CDR1 and CDR2 are DFQATT and SNEGSKA (reference sequence). The CDR3 contains 13 residues. The J segment lost 6 bases and the V segment lost 3 bases, leaving 7 bases of the junction unmatched. The 5'RACE template-switching step produced TCR cDNA and added a universal primer site and UMIs. MiXCR, applied by TCRdb to the 5' RACE reads, yields one record per CDR3 protein. The table records roughly 350,000 distinct CDR3 sequences, 4.1% of them present only once. On this clonotype itself: Antigen unknown.

The TCR comes from a man aged 18 to 35 who received the YFV17D yellow fever vaccine. This material consisted of PBMCs, taken 5 days after the yellow fever booster vaccination. This chain connects TRBV20-1 to TRBJ2-7; 8 nucleotides match TRBD1. The CDR3 nucleotides are TGCAGTGCTAGGACAGGGGCACTGTTCGAGCAGTACTTC. Amino acid sequence: CSARTGALFEQYF.